The T cell receptor beta chain under discussion was sequenced for a study of shared clonotypes between healthy human individuals. Study results and limitations: Non-shared clonotypes displayed generation probabilities falling below those of clonotypes present in all four donors.

V lost 0 bases to trimming and J lost 4 bases, with 27 bases between them. The CDR3 extends over 20 amino acids. CDR1 SGHAT and CDR2 FQNNGV come from the germline V gene. As for this clone: Antigen unknown.

Some clones are missing from TCRdb's copy, which holds only in-frame ones; the method was immunoSEQ multiplex PCR. The data hold hundreds of thousands of clones, with about 98% observed a single time. Naive CD8 cells comprised CD45RO-negative, CCR7-positively selected cells, excluding terminally differentiated effector memory CD45RA+ cells. Each sample came from a Caucasian adult donor living in Nashville, Tennessee. Sequenced: naive CD8+ T cells sorted from blood. The clonotype originates from a man aged 30-40 years in good health. The chain uses TRBV11-2 and TRBJ1-1; D possibly corresponds to TRBD1 (6 bases). Written as DNA, the CDR3 is TGTGCCAGCAGCTTAGACGCCTCACGGGGGCCAGGGACAAGTGGCACTGAAGCTTTCTTT. It specifies CASSLDASRGPGTSGTEAFF.